This is a list of T cell receptor beta chains from one sample in a study of tumor-infiltrating lymphocytes in primary liver carcinoma. One entry per CDR3 protein results from TCRdb running MiXCR on the multiplex PCR reads. The data show around 71,000 distinct CDR3 sequences, with 71% seen just once and roughly 15% held by the top ten. Sequencing input: liver tumor tissue from sampling region 4. These receptors were obtained from an older woman with primary liver carcinoma and hepatitis B virus infection. The CDR3 runs from the conserved cysteine through the conserved F or W. The D gene is left open where the match is weak. Rows give clone size only sometimes, using once, few, many, or a class for an expanded clone.

TRBJ2-1 | NA | TRBV28 | NA | TGTGCCAGCAGTTTAGTCGGCCGGGACAAAGAGCAGTTCTTC | CASSLVGRDKEQFF
TRBJ1-2 | NA | TRBV12-3/TRBV12-4 | NA | TGTGCAAGCAGCGAAAGGGGGGGGCGCCCAAAAACTCACGTAGGCTACACCTTC | CASSERGGRPKTHVGYTF
TRBJ2-6 | many | TRBV12-3/TRBV12-4 | NA | TGTGCCAGCAGTATAGCTGGGGCCAACGTCCTGACTTTC | CASSIAGANVLTF
TRBJ1-5 | NA | TRBV4-1 | TRBD1 | TGCGCCAACAGCCAGGTGGACAGGGCGGATCAGTCCCAGCATTTT | CANSQVDRADQSQHF
TRBJ2-1 | NA | TRBV7-8 | NA | TGTGCCAGCAGCCTACGGACAGAGCTCAATGAGCAGCTCTTC | CASSLRTELNEQLF
TRBJ2-3 | many | TRBV4-1 | NA | TGCGCCAGCAGCGTCGGGTTTGCTAACACAGATACGCAGTATTTT | CASSVGFANTDTQYF
TRBJ1-3 | NA | TRBV6-5 | NA | TGTGCCGGCAGTCAAAGGCTGTGCGGAAACACCATATATTTT | CAGSQRLCGNTIYF
TRBJ2-6 | NA | TRBV2 | TRBD1 | TGTGCCATCATGTTCGGCAGGGGGCCTGGGGCCAACGTCCTGACTTTC | CAIMFGRGPGANVLTF
TRBJ2-7 | NA | TRBV12-3/TRBV12-4 | TRBD2 | TGTGCCATCAGTTCGGTCGCTAGCGGGAGGGACTCCTACGAGCAGTACTTC | CAISSVASGRDSYEQYF
TRBJ2-5 | many | TRBV12-3/TRBV12-4 | TRBD2 | TGTGCCAGCAGTCCGTCTAGCGGGAAAGAGACCCAGTACTTC | CASSPSSGKETQYF
TRBJ2-5 | NA | TRBV7-8 | NA | TGTGCCAGCAGCCCCCGCCGGACTCTAACGGGAGCGAGAAATACAAAAGAGACCCAGTACTTC | CASSPRRTLTGARNTKETQYF
TRBJ1-3 | many | TRBV10-3 | NA | TGTGCCATCCAAGACCCTGGAAACACCATATATTTT | CAIQDPGNTIYF
TRBJ2-7 | NA | TRBV11-2 | NA | TGTGCCGGCACGACTCCTGGGCGGGAGACAAGGGGGGAGCAGCACTTC | CAGTTPGRETRGEQHF
TRBJ2-1 | NA | TRBV12-3/TRBV12-4 | TRBD2 | TGTCTCAGCAGAGACGAGCGGGAGGCTCCCAATGAGCAGTTCTTC | CLSRDEREAPNEQFF
TRBJ2-7 | once | TRBV11-3 | TRBD1 | TGTGCTAGCAGCCCCGGGACAGGGGGCAACCACGATCAGTACTTC | CASSPGTGGNHDQYF
TRBJ1-1 | NA | TRBV28 | NA | TGTGCCAGCAGTTTCTCGGGAAACAGTGAAGCTTTCTTT | CASSFSGNSEAFF
TRBJ2-1 | NA | TRBV7-8 | TRBD1 | TGTGCCAGCAGCCCGCGACAGGGGCCCTACAATGAGCAATACTTC | CASSPRQGPYNEQYF
TRBJ2-6 | NA | TRBV5-4 | NA | TGTGCCGGCAGCTTGGGCCTAGCAGGAGGAGTTGGGGCCAACGTCCTGACTTTC | CAGSLGLAGGVGANVLTF
TRBJ2-3 | NA | TRBV29-1 | NA | TGCAGCGTTGAAGCGTTGGGCAGGGTGGGTGTTAGCACAGACACGCGGTATTTT | CSVEALGRVGVSTDTRYF
TRBJ1-3 | NA | TRBV12-3/TRBV12-4 | NA | TGTACCAGCAGTTTAGATCAGGACAGCGTCTCTGGAAACACCATATATTTT | CTSSLDQDSVSGNTIYF
TRBJ1-1 | NA | TRBV5-1 | NA | TGCGCCAGTAGCTCTGACGGGGGAGTGGGGACTGAAGCTTTCTTT | CASSSDGGVGTEAFF
TRBJ2-7 | NA | TRBV29-1 | TRBD2 | TGCAACGTGACCGGGACTAGCGGGACAACCTACGAGCAATACTTC | CNVTGTSGTTYEQYF
TRBJ1-2 | NA | TRBV6-5 | NA | TGTGCCAGCAGTTACGACAAGGTTTATGGCTACGCCTTC | CASSYDKVYGYAF
TRBJ2-3 | few | TRBV11-2 | TRBD1 | TGTGCCAGCGGCCCACAGGGGTCAGACCCAGATACGCAGTATTTT | CASGPQGSDPDTQYF
TRBJ2-1 | once | TRBV5-1 | NA | TGCGCCAGCAGATCCAGGACCCACAATGAGCAGTTCTTC | CASRSRTHNEQFF
TRBJ2-1 | NA | TRBV11-1 | NA | TGTGCCAGTAGCTTAGGCACGGATAAAGAGCAGTTCTTC | CASSLGTDKEQFF
TRBJ2-1 | NA | TRBV10-2 | NA | TGCGTCAGCCTACTTTCGAGGGGGAGGGGTGAGCAGTTCTTC | CVSLLSRGRGEQFF
TRBJ2-7 | NA | TRBV20-1 | TRBD2 | TGCAGTGCCTTTAAGCCGGGACTAGCAGCCGACCGGTTGAGGTACGAGCAGTACTTC | CSAFKPGLAADRLRYEQYF
TRBJ1-1 | many | TRBV28 | TRBD1 | TGTGCCAGCAGTCGACAGGGAACGGTGCTCACTGAAGCTTTCTTT | CASSRQGTVLTEAFF
TRBJ2-7 | NA | TRBV12-3/TRBV12-4 | NA | TGTGCCAGCACAGCCAACGGGGCCCATGAGCAGTACTTC | CASTANGAHEQYF
TRBJ2-3 | NA | TRBV6-2/TRBV6-3 | NA | TGTGCCAGCAGTCACTCGGAGGGCCCAGATACTCAGTATTTT | CASSHSEGPDTQYF
TRBJ1-5 | NA | TRBV28 | NA | TGTGCCTGCACGCGGGGGGGCGGTCATCAGCCCCAGCATTTT | CACTRGGGHQPQHF
TRBJ2-1 | NA | TRBV4-2 | TRBD1 | TGTGTCAGCAGCCAAGCCGACAGGGAGCCCCGGGGTGAGCAGTTCTTC | CVSSQADREPRGEQFF
TRBJ1-5 | NA | TRBV12-3/TRBV12-4 | TRBD1 | TGTGCCAGCAATGCTTTGGGACAGGGTGAAAGTCAGCTCCAGCACTTT | CASNALGQGESQLQHF
TRBJ1-5 | many | TRBV6-6 | TRBD1 | TGTGCCAGCAGCCAGGACAGGGTTCAGCCCCAGCATTTT | CASSQDRVQPQHF
TRBJ2-2 | NA | TRBV13 | NA | TGTGCCAGCAGCCCCAGACATGCGGGTCACACCGGGGAGCTGTTTTTT | CASSPRHAGHTGELFF
TRBJ2-1 | NA | TRBV6-1 | TRBD1 | TGTGCCAGCTACCTCACTGGGGCAGGGGGTTTAGGTGAGCAGTTCTTC | CASYLTGAGGLGEQFF
TRBJ2-1 | NA | TRBV29-1 | TRBD2 | TGCAGCGCCACCAGGGGCGGGGGGGGGAATGAGCACTTCTTC | CSATRGGGGNEHFF
TRBJ2-2 | few | TRBV18 | NA | TGTGCCAGCTCACCACGTTCAGGATTCACCGGGGAGCTGTTTTTT | CASSPRSGFTGELFF